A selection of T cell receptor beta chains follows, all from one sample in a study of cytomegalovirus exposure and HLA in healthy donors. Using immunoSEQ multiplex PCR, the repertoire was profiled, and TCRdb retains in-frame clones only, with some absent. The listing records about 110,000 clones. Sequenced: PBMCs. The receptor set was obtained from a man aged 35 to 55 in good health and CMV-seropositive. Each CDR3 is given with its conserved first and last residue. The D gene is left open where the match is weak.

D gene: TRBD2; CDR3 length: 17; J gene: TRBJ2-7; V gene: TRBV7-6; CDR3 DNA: TGTGCCGATACCCGGACTAGCGGGAACTTGTGGGGCTACGAGCAGTACTTC; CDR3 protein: CADTRTSGNLWGYEQYF
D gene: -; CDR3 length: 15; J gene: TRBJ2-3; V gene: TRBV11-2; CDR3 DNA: TGTGCCAGCAGCTCGGTGGCGGACTTAGCAGATACGCAGTATTTT; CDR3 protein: CASSSVADLADTQYF
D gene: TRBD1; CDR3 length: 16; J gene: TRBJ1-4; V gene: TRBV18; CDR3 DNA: TGTGCCAGCTCACTCACAGGGGTTGCAACTAATGAAAAACTGTTTTTT; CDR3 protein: CASSLTGVATNEKLFF
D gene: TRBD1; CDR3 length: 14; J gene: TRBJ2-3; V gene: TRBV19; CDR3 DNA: TGTGCCAGTACCCGGGACAGGGTGGCAGATACGCAGTATTTT; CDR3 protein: CASTRDRVADTQYF
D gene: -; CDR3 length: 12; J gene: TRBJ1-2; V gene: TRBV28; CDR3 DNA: TGTGCCACCGAGGCAGCCCGCAGTGGCTACACCTTC; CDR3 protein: CATEAARSGYTF
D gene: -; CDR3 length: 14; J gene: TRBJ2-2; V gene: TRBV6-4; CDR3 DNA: TGTGCCAGCAGCGGACAGTATAACACCGGGGAGCTGTTTTTT; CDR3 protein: CASSGQYNTGELFF
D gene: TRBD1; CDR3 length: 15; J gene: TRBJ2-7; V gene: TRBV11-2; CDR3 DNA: TGTGCCAGCAGGAAGCAACGGGACAGTCACTACGAGCAGTACTTC; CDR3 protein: CASRKQRDSHYEQYF
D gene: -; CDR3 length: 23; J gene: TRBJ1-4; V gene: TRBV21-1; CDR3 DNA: TGTGCCAGCAGCAAAAAAGGTCCAAGAGCGACAGGGGGCGAAAATTCAACTAATGAAAAACTGTTTTTT; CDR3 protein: CASSKKGPRATGGENSTNEKLFF
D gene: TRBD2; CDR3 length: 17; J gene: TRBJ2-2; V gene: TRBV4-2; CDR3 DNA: TGTGCCAGCAGCCAGGAGACTAGCGGACAGAACACCGGGGAGCTGTTTTTT; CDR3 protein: CASSQETSGQNTGELFF
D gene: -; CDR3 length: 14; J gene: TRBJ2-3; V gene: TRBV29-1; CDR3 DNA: TGCAGCGTTGTGGACTACGAAAGCACAGATACGCAGTATTTT; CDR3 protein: CSVVDYESTDTQYF
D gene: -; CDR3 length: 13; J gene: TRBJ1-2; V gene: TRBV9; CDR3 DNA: TGTGCCAGCAGCGTAAACGACAAAGCTGGCTACACCTTC; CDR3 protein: CASSVNDKAGYTF
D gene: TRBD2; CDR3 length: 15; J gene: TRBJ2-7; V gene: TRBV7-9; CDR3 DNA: TGTGCCAGCAGCTTTACGCGGGAGGGTGTCTACGAGCAGTACTTC; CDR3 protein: CASSFTREGVYEQYF
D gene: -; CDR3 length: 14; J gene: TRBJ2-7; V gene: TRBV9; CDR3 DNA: TGTGCCAGCAGCGTAGGGGCCTTTACCTACGAGCAGTACTTC; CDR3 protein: CASSVGAFTYEQYF
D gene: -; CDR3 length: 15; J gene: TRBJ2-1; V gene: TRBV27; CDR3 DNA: TGTGCCAGCAGTTTGGCAGGGGGGCCAAACAATGAGCAGTTCTTC; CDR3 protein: CASSLAGGPNNEQFF
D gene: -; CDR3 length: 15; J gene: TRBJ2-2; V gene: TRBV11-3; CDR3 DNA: TGTGCCAGCAGCTTAGGCCCAGGGAACACCGGGGAGCTGTTTTTT; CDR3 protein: CASSLGPGNTGELFF
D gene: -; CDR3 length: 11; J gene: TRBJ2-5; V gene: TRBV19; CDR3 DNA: TGTGCCACACAGCGGGAAGAGACCCAGTACTTC; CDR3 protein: CATQREETQYF
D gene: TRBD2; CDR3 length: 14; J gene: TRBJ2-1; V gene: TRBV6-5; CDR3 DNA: TGTGCCAGCAGTTGGGGGGGTTCCTACAATGAGCAGTTCTTC; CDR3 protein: CASSWGGSYNEQFF
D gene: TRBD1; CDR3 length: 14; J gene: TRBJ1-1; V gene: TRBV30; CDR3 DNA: TGTGCCTGGGGGAGACAGGGAAGATGGACTGAAGCTTTCTTT; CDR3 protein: CAWGRQGRWTEAFF
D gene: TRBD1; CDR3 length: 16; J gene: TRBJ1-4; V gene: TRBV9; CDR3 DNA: TGTGCCAGCAGCGGGGGTAGACAGGGGATAGGAGAAAAACTGTTTTTT; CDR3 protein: CASSGGRQGIGEKLFF
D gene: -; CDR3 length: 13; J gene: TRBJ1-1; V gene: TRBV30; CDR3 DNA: TGTGCCTGGACAAGACAGGCATACACTGAAGCTTTCTTT; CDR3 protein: CAWTRQAYTEAFF
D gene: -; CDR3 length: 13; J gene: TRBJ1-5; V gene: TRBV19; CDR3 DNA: TGTGCCAGTAGTATAGCCCGGTATCAGCCCCAGCATTTT; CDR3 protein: CASSIARYQPQHF
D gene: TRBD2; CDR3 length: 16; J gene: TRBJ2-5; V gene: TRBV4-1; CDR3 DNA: TGCGCCAGCAGCCTGGGGACTAGCGGGAGTAGAGAGACCCAGTACTTC; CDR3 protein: CASSLGTSGSRETQYF
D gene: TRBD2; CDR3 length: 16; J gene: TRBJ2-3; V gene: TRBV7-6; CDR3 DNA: TGTGCCAGCAGCTCACTAGCGGGAGGGAGCACAGATACGCAGTATTTT; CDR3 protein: CASSSLAGGSTDTQYF
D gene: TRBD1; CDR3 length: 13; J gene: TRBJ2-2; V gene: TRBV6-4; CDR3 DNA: TGTGCCAGCCGACAGGGTTTAAGCGGGGAGCTGTTTTTT; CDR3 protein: CASRQGLSGELFF
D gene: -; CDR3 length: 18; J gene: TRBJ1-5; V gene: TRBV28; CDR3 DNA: TGTGCCAGCAGTTTCCCCAGGGGTTTGGAGTATAGCAATCAGCCCCAGCATTTT; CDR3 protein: CASSFPRGLEYSNQPQHF
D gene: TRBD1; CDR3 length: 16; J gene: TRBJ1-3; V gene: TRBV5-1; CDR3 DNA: TGCGCCAGCAGCTTGTGGGGACAGAGCTCTGGAAACACCATATATTTT; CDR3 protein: CASSLWGQSSGNTIYF
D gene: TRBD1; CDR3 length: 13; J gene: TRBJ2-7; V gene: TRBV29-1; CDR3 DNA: TGCAGCGTTGGCGACAGGGGATGGAGTGAGCAGTACTTC; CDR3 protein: CSVGDRGWSEQYF
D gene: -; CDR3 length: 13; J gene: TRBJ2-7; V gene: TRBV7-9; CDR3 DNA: TGTGCCAGCAGCTTAGGACTAGCCTACGAGCAGTACTTC; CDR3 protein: CASSLGLAYEQYF
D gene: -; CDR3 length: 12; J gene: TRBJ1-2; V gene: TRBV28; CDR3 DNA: TGTGCCAGCAGTTTGGGGGGCTATGGCTACACCTTC; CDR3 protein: CASSLGGYGYTF